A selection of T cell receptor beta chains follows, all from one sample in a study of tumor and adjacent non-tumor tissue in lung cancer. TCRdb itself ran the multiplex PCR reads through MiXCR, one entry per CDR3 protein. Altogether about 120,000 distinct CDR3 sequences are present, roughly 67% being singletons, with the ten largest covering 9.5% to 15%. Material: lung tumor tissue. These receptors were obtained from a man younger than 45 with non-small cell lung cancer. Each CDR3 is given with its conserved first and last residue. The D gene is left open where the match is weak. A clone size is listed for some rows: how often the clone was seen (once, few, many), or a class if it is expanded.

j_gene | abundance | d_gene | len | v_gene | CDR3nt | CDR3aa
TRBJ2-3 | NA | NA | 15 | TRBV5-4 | TGTGCAGGCAGCTTGAGGCGAGAGGGTGCAGATACGCAGTATTTT | CAGSLRREGADTQYF
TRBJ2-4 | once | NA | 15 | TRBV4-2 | TGTGCTAGAAGCCAAGTTACGGGGCCGGAAAACATTCAGTACTTC | CARSQVTGPENIQYF
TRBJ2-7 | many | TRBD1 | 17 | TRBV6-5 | TGTGCCAGCAGTTTGAAACCTCCGGGACAGGGGGCCCACGAGCAGTACTTC | CASSLKPPGQGAHEQYF
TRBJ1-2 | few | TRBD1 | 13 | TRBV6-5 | TGTGCCAGCAGTCAGGACAGGGTCTATGGCTACACCTTC | CASSQDRVYGYTF
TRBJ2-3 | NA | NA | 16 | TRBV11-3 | TGTACCAGCAGCGCCGTAGCGCGAGGGCCTGTAGATACGCAGTATTTT | CTSSAVARGPVDTQYF
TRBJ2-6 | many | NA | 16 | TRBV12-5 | TGTGCTAGTGGTTTGACATCCCCCTCTGGGGCCAACGTCCTGACTTTC | CASGLTSPSGANVLTF
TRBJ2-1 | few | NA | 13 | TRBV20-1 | TGCAATGCTAAAACTAGTGGGGACAATGAGCAGTTCTTC | CNAKTSGDNEQFF
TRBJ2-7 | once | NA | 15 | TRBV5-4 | TGTGCCAGCAGCTTGGAAAGCGGCAGCTTCTACGAGCAGTACTTC | CASSLESGSFYEQYF
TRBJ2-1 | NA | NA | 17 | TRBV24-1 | TGTGCCACCAGAGATCCCAGGAGACACAGCGCCTACAATGAGCAGTTCTTC | CATRDPRRHSAYNEQFF
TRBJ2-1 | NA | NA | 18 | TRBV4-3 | TGCGCCAGCAGTCAACAATTTGGGACGCCCAGCCCCTACAATGAGCAGTTCTTC | CASSQQFGTPSPYNEQFF
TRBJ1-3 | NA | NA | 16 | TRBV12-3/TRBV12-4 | TGTGGCAGCTGTTGCCCCCTGGGGAGCTCTGGAAACACCATATATTTT | CGSCCPLGSSGNTIYF
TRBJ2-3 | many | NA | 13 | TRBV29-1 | TGCAGCGTGGGGCGCGGTAGCACAGATACGCAGTATTTT | CSVGRGSTDTQYF
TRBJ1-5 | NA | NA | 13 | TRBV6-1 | TGTGCCAGCAGTGAATACGTTAATGAGCCCCACCATTTT | CASSEYVNEPHHF
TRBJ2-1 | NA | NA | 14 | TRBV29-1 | TGCAGCGTAAAAAACCGGGCAGGGTACAATGAGCAGGTCTTC | CSVKNRAGYNEQVF
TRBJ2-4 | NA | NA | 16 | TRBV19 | TGTGCCAGTAGTCCGTCTATGCGGTTAGCCAAAAACATTCAGTACTTC | CASSPSMRLAKNIQYF
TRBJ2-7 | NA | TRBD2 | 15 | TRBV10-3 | TGTCCCATCAGCGTTAGCGGGGTCTTTTCCTACGAGCAGTACTTC | CPISVSGVFSYEQYF